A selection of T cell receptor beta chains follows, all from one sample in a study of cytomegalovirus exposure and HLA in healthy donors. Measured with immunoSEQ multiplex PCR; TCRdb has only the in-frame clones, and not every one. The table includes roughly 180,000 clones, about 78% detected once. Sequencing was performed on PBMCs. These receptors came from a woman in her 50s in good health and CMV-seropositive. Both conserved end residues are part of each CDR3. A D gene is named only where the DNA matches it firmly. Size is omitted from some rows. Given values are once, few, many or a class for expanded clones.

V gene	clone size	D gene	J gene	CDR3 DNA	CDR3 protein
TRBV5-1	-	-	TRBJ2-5	TGCGCCCACCGTCCTGGGAGGGGGAACCACGAGACCCAGTACTTC	CAHRPGRGNHETQYF
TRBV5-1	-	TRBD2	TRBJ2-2	TGCGCCAGCAGCTCCCGGGGGGGACCGACCGGGGAGCTGTTTTTT	CASSSRGGPTGELFF
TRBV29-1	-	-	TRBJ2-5	TGCAGCGTTCGGTCAGGGGGGGAGACCCAGTACTTC	CSVRSGGETQYF
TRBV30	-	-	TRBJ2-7	TGTGCCTGGAGTGTCGGGAAACTCTACGAGCAGTACTTC	CAWSVGKLYEQYF
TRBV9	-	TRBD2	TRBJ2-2	TGTGCCAGCAGCCTCTTCTCGGGGGGGCCGGACACCGGGGAGCTGTTTTTT	CASSLFSGGPDTGELFF
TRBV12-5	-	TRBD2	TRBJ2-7	TGTGCTAGTGGTTCCACCGGGACTAACCACTACGAGCAGTACTTC	CASGSTGTNHYEQYF
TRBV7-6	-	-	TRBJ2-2	TGTGCCAGCAGCTTAGGAGGGAAAAACACCGGGGAGCTGTTTTTT	CASSLGGKNTGELFF
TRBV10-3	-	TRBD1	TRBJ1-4	TGTGCCATCAGTAGGGACAGGGGGCAAAATGAAAAACTGTTTTTT	CAISRDRGQNEKLFF
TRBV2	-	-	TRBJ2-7	TGTGCCTCTCACCTGGCAGGAGCAGGGCAGGAAGAGCAGTACTTC	CASHLAGAGQEEQYF
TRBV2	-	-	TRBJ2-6	TGTGCCAGCTTATATCAGGCGGGGGCCAACGTCCTGACTTTC	CASLYQAGANVLTF
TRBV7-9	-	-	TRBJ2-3	TGTGCCAGCAGCCCGCCGACTGCCCAGCATGGTACGCAGTATTTT	CASSPPTAQHGTQYF
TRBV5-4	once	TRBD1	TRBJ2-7	TGTGCCAGCAGCCGTCCGGGACAGGGCTACGAGCAGTACTTC	CASSRPGQGYEQYF
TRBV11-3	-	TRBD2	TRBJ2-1	TGTGCCAGCAGCTTCGGCTCGCTAGCGGGGGGTGAGCAGTTCTTC	CASSFGSLAGGEQFF
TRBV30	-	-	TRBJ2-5	TGTGCCTGGAGCCCAGGGGAGACCCAGTACTTC	CAWSPGETQYF
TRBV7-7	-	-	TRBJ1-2	TGTGCCAGCAGCTTAGACCGGATGAAGAGGGAGGGCTACACCTTC	CASSLDRMKREGYTF
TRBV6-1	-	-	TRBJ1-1	TGTGCCAGCAGTGCCCGTTCTTTATTCACTGAAGCTTTCTTT	CASSARSLFTEAFF
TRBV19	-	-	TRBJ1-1	TGTGCCAGTAGTATAGCAGGCCGGACTGAAGCTTTCTTT	CASSIAGRTEAFF
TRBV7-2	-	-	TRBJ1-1	TGTGCCAGCAGCCCGACCAGGGGCCTGGGAGAAGCTTTCTTT	CASSPTRGLGEAFF
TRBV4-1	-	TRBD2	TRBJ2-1	TGCGCCAGCAGCCAAGAGGGCGCGGGGGTTTCCTACAATGAGCAGTTCTTC	CASSQEGAGVSYNEQFF
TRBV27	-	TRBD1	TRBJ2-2	TGTGCCAGCAGGGAGGAACCTACAGGGGGAGGGCTGTTTTTT	CASREEPTGGGLFF
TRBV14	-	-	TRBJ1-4	TGTGCCAGCAGCTCGCCCGACTGGAATGAAAAACTGTTTTTT	CASSSPDWNEKLFF
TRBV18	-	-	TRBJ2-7	TGTGCCAGCTCAATATCTAGGGGAGCAGGGGCCTACGAGCAGTACTTC	CASSISRGAGAYEQYF
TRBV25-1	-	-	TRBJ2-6	TGTGCCAGCAGTTTCGCTGGGGCCAACGTCCTGACTTTC	CASSFAGANVLTF
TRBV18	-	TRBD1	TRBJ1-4	TGTGCCAGCTCACCACCGGACAGGGAATTTGAAAAACTGTTTTTT	CASSPPDREFEKLFF
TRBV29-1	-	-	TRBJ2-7	TGCAGCGCCGTCGAGGGTTGGACTGGCGGGGTTGTCTACGAGCAGTACTTC	CSAVEGWTGGVVYEQYF
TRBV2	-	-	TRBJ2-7	TGTGCCAGCATGGGCTTCTCCTACGAGCAGTACTTC	CASMGFSYEQYF
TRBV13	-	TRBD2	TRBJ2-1	TGTGCCAGCAGCTTAGAACTTGCGGCTAGCGGGGAAAGTGATGAGCAGTTCTTC	CASSLELAASGESDEQFF
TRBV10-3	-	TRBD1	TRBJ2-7	TGTGCCATCAGTTTCCGACAGGGGGCCGACGAGCAGTACTTC	CAISFRQGADEQYF
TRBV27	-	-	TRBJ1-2	TGTGCCAGCAGTTTATCGAGAGGGGGATATGGCTACACCTTC	CASSLSRGGYGYTF
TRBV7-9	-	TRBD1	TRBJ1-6	TGTGCCAGCAGCCCCGGGACAGCAAATTCACCCCTCCACTTT	CASSPGTANSPLHF
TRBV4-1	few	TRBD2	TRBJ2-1	TGCGCCAGCAGCCGAAATATACTAGCGGGGCCACAAACCCTCTCCTACAATGAGCAGTTCTTC	CASSRNILAGPQTLSYNEQFF
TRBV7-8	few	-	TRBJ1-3	TGTGCCAGCAGCTTAGCGATGGCAGGGGGAAACACCATATATTTT	CASSLAMAGGNTIYF
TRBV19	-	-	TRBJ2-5	TGTGCCAGTAGTCCCGAAGGTAGCCGAGAGACCCAGTACTTC	CASSPEGSRETQYF
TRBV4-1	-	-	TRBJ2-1	TGCGCCAGCAGCCAAGATAGGGGCTCCTACAATGAGCAGTTCTTC	CASSQDRGSYNEQFF
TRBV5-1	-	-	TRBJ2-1	TGCGCCAGCAGCTTGGGGACAGCCAATGAGCAGTTCTTC	CASSLGTANEQFF
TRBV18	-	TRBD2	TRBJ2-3	TGTGCCAGCTCACCAAGAGGAGCGGGGGGTAGGGATACGCAGTATTTT	CASSPRGAGGRDTQYF
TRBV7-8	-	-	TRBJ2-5	TGTGCCAGCAGCTTAGCGCTCACAGCCCAAGAGACCCAGTACTTC	CASSLALTAQETQYF
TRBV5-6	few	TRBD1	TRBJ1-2	TGTGCCAGCAGCCAACTGGACAGGGACTATGGCTACACCTTC	CASSQLDRDYGYTF
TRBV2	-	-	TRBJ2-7	TGTGCCAGCAAAAAGGAGACCTACGAGCAGCACTTC	CASKKETYEQHF
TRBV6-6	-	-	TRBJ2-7	TGTGCCAGCAGACAAGGACAGTCCGAGCAGTACTTC	CASRQGQSEQYF
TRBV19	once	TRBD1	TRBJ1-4	TGTGCCAGCTTACATTCCGGGACAGGATGGGAAAAACTGTTTTTT	CASLHSGTGWEKLFF
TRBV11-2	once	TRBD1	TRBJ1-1	TGTGCCAGCAGCCCCGGACAGGGGGCTTCGAACACTGAAGCTTTCTTT	CASSPGQGASNTEAFF
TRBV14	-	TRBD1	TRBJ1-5	TGTGCCAGCAGCCCTGCAGGGGGTCAGCCCCAGCATTTT	CASSPAGGQPQHF
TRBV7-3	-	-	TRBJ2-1	TGTGCCAGCAGCAGTACCGAGTCTGAGCAGTTCTTC	CASSSTESEQFF
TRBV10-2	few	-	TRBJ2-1	TGCGCCAGCTGCCTTGCGGGTTACAATGAGCAGTTCTTC	CASCLAGYNEQFF
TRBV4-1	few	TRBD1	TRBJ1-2	TGCGCCAGCAGCCAAGGGGACAGCATGGTCTATGGCTACACCTTC	CASSQGDSMVYGYTF
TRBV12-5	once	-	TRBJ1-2	TGTGCTAGTGGTTTGGTACGGGGGGGGGATGGCTACACCTTC	CASGLVRGGDGYTF
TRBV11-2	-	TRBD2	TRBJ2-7	TGTGCCAGCAGCCCATCGGGCGGGGGACTTCTCTACGAGCAGTACTTC	CASSPSGGGLLYEQYF
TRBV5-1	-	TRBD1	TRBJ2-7	TGCGCCAGCAGTTTGGACAGGGGTCCCTACGAGCAGTACTTC	CASSLDRGPYEQYF